This TCR beta chain was sequenced during a study of T cell responses to AZD1222 COVID-19 vaccine. General study points: Sampling captured repertoires only after the peak T cell response.

The repertoire was sequenced with immunoSEQ multiplex PCR; TCRdb's copy has only in-frame clones and lacks some. This repertoire shows about 200,000 clones, over 85% found once; its top ten account for about 3.5%. The CDR3 is 13 amino acids. Germline assignment: CDR1 WNHNN and CDR2 SYGVQD (reference sequence). The V end lost 4 bases, the J end lost 2 bases, and 9 bases lay between the germline ends. A remark on this clone: The antigen is not known.

This specimen consisted of peripheral blood, obtained 28 days after the second dose of the MenACWY control vaccine. The chain is built from TRBV10-1 and TRBJ2-7; the D is unclear. This clonotype was obtained from an adult who received the MenACWY meningococcal vaccine as a control. CDR3 bases: TGCGCCAGCAGTGCTAGGGAAACCTACGAGCAGTACTTC. This sequence encodes CASSARETYEQYF.